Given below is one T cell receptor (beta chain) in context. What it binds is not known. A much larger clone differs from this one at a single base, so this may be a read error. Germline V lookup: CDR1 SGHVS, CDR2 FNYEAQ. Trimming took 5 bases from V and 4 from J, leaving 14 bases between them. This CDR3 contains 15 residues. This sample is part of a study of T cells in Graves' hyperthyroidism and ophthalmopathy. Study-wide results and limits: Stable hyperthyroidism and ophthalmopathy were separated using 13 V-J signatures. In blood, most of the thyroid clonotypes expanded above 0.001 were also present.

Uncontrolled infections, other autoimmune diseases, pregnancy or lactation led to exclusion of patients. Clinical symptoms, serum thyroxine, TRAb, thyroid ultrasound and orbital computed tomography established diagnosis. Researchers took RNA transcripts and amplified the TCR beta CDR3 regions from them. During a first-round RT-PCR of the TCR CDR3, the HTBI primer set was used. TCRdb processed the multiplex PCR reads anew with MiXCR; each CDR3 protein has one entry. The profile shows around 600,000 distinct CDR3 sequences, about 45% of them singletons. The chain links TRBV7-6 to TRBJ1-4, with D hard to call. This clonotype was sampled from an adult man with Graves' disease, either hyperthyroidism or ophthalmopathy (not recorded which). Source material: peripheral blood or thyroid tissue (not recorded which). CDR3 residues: CASSPLGGINEKLFF. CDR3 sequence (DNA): TGTGCCAGCAGCCCACTCGGCGGGATTAATGAAAAACTGTTTTTT.